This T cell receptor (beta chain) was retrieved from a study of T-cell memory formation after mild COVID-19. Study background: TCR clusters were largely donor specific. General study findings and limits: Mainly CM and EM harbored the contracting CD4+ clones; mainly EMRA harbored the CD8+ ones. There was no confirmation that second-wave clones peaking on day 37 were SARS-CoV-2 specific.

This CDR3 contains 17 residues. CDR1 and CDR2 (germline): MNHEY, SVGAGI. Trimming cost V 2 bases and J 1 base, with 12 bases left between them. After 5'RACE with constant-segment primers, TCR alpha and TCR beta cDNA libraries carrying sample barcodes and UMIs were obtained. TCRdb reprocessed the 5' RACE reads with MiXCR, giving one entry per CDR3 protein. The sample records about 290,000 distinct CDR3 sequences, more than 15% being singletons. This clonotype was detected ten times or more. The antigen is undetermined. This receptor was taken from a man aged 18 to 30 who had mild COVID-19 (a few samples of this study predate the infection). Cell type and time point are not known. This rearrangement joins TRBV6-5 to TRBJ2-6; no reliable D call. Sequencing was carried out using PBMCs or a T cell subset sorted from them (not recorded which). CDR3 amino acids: CASSYPARVSGANVLTF. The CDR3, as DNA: TGTGCCAGCAGTTACCCAGCGCGAGTTTCTGGGGCCAACGTCCTGACTTTC.